Below, one T cell receptor (beta chain) is given with its context. The data stem from a study of blood T cell repertoires in COVID-19. Germline V gene data show CDR1 as SGHTA and CDR2 as FQGTGA. Trimming took 3 bases from V and 6 from J, leaving 7 bases between them. The CDR3 contains 12 residues. Profiling relied on immunoSEQ multiplex PCR, and the TCRdb table lists in-frame clones only, not all of them. The repertoire holds fewer than 300,000 clones, with approximately 81% as singletons. Sequences were obtained from peripheral blood. The clonotype originates from a woman aged 18-29 years with acute or convalescent COVID-19. The chain carries TRBV7-3 and TRBJ2-3; no clear D. In DNA, the CDR3 is TGTGCCAGCAGCTTCTACGGGGATACGCAGTATTTT. This codes for CASSFYGDTQYF.